The 10 T cell receptor beta chains given below trace back to one sample, sequenced in a study of tumor-infiltrating lymphocytes in primary liver carcinoma. Both blood RNA, taken from unsorted whole blood, and germline DNA were extracted. Total RNA (roughly 550 ng) served as template for TCR beta cDNA synthesis primed by a constant-region primer. TCR beta libraries came from three nested multiplex PCR rounds using slightly modified ARM-PCR. With TRBV1-TRBV30 forward primers and a C-beta reverse primer, the first two PCR rounds were run for 10 to 11 cycles each. TCRdb reprocessed the multiplex PCR reads with MiXCR, giving one entry per CDR3 protein. The repertoire holds just over 300,000 distinct CDR3 sequences, 50% to 60% seen once, with approximately 17% in the top ten. Sample: peripheral blood. The receptors stem from a woman aged 30 to 39 with primary liver carcinoma and hepatitis B virus infection.

This clonotype was counted between two and nine times. The chain is built from TRBV10-3 and TRBJ2-2; no clear D gene. The germline V gene has CDR1 ENHRY and CDR2 SYGVKD. The CDR3 runs 13 residues. V lost 0 bases and J lost 2, with 1 base in between. CDR3 nucleotide sequence: TGTGCCATCAGTGAGTCAAACACCGGGGAGCTGTTTTTT. Amino acid sequence: CAISESNTGELFF.

There are many counts of this clonotype. The chain employs TRBV4-2 and TRBJ1-4; 9 bases are shared with TRBD1. Germline CDR1 and CDR2: LGHNA and YNFKEQ. With V trimmed by 0 bases and J by 10 bases, 6 bases remained unmatched. The CDR3 runs 15 residues. CDR3 sequence: CASSQDLGTGRKLFF. The CDR3 DNA reads TGTGCCAGCAGCCAAGATCTAGGGACAGGGAGAAAACTGTTTTTT.

This clonotype occurred many times. V and J are TRBV11-3 and TRBJ2-1; 8 bases map to TRBD2. V was pared by 4 bases and J by 8 bases, with 10 bases of the junction left unmatched. Germline CDR1 is SGHNT and CDR2 is YENEEA. The CDR3 runs 15 residues. CDR3 in DNA: TGTGCCAGCAGCTCGGGACTAGGACCGGGGGATGAGCAGTTCTTC. Residues: CASSSGLGPGDEQFF.

In the case of this clonotype: It is likely a read error, because the conserved phenylalanine at the end of the CDR3 is missing. The chain has TRBV4-3 and TRBJ2-1; D may be TRBD2 (6 bases). Per the germline V gene, CDR1 is LGHNA and CDR2 is YSLEER. V shed 7 bases and J shed 0 bases, with 13 bases lying between them. The CDR3 has 15 residues. The CDR3 here is CASTSSARSYNEQFI. CDR3 nucleotides: TGCGCCAGCACATCTAGCGCACGCTCCTACAATGAGCAGTTCATC.

The chain carries TRBV19 and TRBJ1-5; D not certain. V shed 3 bases and J shed 1 base, with 13 bases lying between them. This CDR3 contains 16 residues. Germline V gene data show CDR1 as LNHDA and CDR2 as SQIVND (reference sequence). The CDR3 protein is CASSMGGKGSNQPQHF. The CDR3 region has the DNA TGTGCCAGTAGTATGGGAGGCAAAGGGAGCAATCAGCCCCAGCATTTT. Complete variable domain (other parts from reference TRBV19 and TRBJ1-5): DGGITQSPKYLFRKEGQNVTLSCEQNLNHDAMYWYRQDPGQGLRLIYYSQIVNDFQKGDIAEGYSVSREKKESFPLTVTSAQKNPTAFYLCASSMGGKGSNQPQHFGDGTRLSIL.

In the case of this clonotype: One base away lies a much larger clone, so this may be a sequencing read error. The V and J genes are TRBV29-1 and TRBJ1-3; D gene uncertain. Germline assignment: CDR1 SQVTM and CDR2 ANQGSEA. The length of the CDR3 is 13 residues. CDR3: CIASLHSGNTIYF. The CDR3 DNA follows: TGCATCGCTTCGCTCCATTCTGGAAACACCATATATTTT.

The chain uses TRBV13 and TRBJ1-1; D call uncertain. Germline V lookup: CDR1 PRHDT, CDR2 FYEKMQ (reference sequence). The CDR3 has 13 amino acids. The germline V and J ends were trimmed by 4 bases and 10 bases, with 16 bases remaining between them. The CDR3 nucleotides read TGTGCCAGCAGCTCTATAGACTGGTCCTCAGCTTTCTTT. Protein: CASSSIDWSSAFF.

As concerns this clonotype: At one end, the junction sequence differs from germline, possibly due to a read error. The chain combines TRBV10-3 with TRBJ2-1; 13 bases are shared with TRBD2. The CDR3 spans 15 residues. Looked up from germline, CDR1 is ENHRY and CDR2 is SYGVKD. The CDR3 protein is CTISPGTSGNDVQFF. CDR3 in DNA: TGTACCATCAGCCCCGGGACTAGCGGGAACGATGTGCAGTTCTTC.

The V gene is TRBV11-2, the J gene TRBJ2-7; no clear D gene. V lost 5 bases and J 9 bases, leaving 17 bases between the germline ends. Germline V gives CDR1 SGHAT, CDR2 FQNNGV. The CDR3 sequence is 13 residues long. CDR3 sequence (DNA): TGTGCCAGCAGCCTCACCGGGCTCTATGGGCAGTACTTC. Its protein product is CASSLTGLYGQYF.

This chain connects TRBV6-5 to TRBJ1-3; D unresolved. Per the germline V gene, CDR1 is MNHEY and CDR2 is SVGAGI. The CDR3 has 13 amino acids. Trimming removed 5 bases from V and 3 bases from J, with 8 bases in between. The DNA for the CDR3 is TGTGCCAGCAGTCTTAGTGGTGGAAACACCATATATTTT. Its translation: CASSLSGGNTIYF.